Presented here are 13 T cell receptor beta chains from one specimen sequenced in a study of T cells in Graves' hyperthyroidism and ophthalmopathy. Regions amplified from RNA transcripts were the TCR beta CDR3 regions. An initial round of RT-PCR targeting the TCR CDR3 relied on the HTBI primer set. MiXCR was run by TCRdb on the multiplex PCR reads, yielding one entry per CDR3 protein. Counted here are some 700,000 distinct CDR3 sequences, roughly 17% occurring once; the ten biggest clones make up about 16%. The material sequenced was blood. The receptors shown here come from a man aged 50 to 59 with Graves' hyperthyroidism.

This clonotype was seen many times. The gene calls are TRBV10-3 and TRBJ2-1; 9 bases align to TRBD1. V lost 4 bases to trimming and J lost 4 bases; unmatched junction nucleotides: 2. From germline, CDR1 is ENHRY and CDR2 SYGVKD. CDR3 length equals 14 residues. The CDR3 region is CAISGQGGYNEQFF. In DNA, the CDR3 is TGTGCCATCAGTGGACAGGGGGGTTACAATGAGCAGTTCTTC.

In DNA, the CDR3 is TGCAGTGCAAGACTAGCGGGCCTTTACAATGAGCAGTTCTTC. This sequence encodes CSARLAGLYNEQFF. The chain combines TRBV20-1 with TRBJ2-1, with TRBD2 identical over 10 bases. The CDR3 spans 14 residues. The V segment lost 6 bases and the J segment 4 bases; nucleotides outside the gene matches: 6. Germline V gene lookup returns CDR1 DFQATT and CDR2 SNEGSKA (reference sequence).

This clonotype was counted ten times or more. J is TRBJ2-7 and V is TRBV2; D uncertain. Germline CDR1 and CDR2: SNHLY and FYNNEI. The CDR3 consists of 17 residues. The V gene lost 1 base and the J gene lost 1 base, with 17 bases spanning the gap. CDR3 residues: CASSEVGPGAASYEQYF. Written as DNA, the CDR3 is TGTGCCAGCAGTGAAGTCGGGCCAGGTGCCGCATCCTACGAGCAGTACTTC.

This sequence joins TRBV6-2 or TRBV6-3 and TRBJ2-4; possibly TRBD1 for D (6 bases). V dropped 0 bases and J dropped 16 bases, with 16 bases sitting between them. The germline CDR1 and CDR2 sequences are MNHEY and SVGEGT. The CDR3 consists of 13 residues. The CDR3 nucleotides are TGTGCCAGCAGTTACTCGATCCCCCGGGACACCTACTTC. Protein product: CASSYSIPRDTYF.

This clonotype was picked up many times. At one end the junction does not follow the germline gene, possibly because of a read error. The rearrangement links TRBV28 to TRBJ1-2, with 9 nucleotides matching TRBD1. The germline V gene has CDR1 MDHEN and CDR2 SYDVKM. This CDR3 comprises 14 residues. The CDR3 loop is CASNLLGTGYGYTF. In nucleotides, the CDR3 is TGTGCCAGCAATTTACTAGGGACAGGGTATGGCTACACCTTC.

This clonotype was recorded many times. This chain joins TRBV11-2 and TRBJ2-7, with D perhaps TRBD2 (6 bases). CDR1 SGHAT and CDR2 FQNNGV come from the germline V gene. This CDR3 region has 14 residues. Trimming cost V 0 bases and J 6 bases, with 12 bases left between them. CDR3 bases: TGTGCCAGCAGCTTAGAGGGACCAGCGGGCGAGCAGTACTTC. Its translation is CASSLEGPAGEQYF.

This clonotype was observed a handful of times. CDR3 DNA: TGTGCCAGCAGCCCCCCAGGGACAGTAGATAATGAAAAACTGTTTTTT. Translating gives CASSPPGTVDNEKLFF. V and J are TRBV7-9 and TRBJ1-4; 7 bases agree with TRBD1. Germline values: CDR1 SEHNR, CDR2 FQNEAQ (reference sequence). Unmatched junction bases numbered 10, after V lost 5 bases and J lost 4 bases. This CDR3 comprises 16 residues. Full variable domain (remainder filled in from reference TRBV7-9 and TRBJ1-4): DTGVSQNPRHKITKRGQNVTFRCDPISEHNRLYWYRQTLGQGPEFLTYFQNEAQLEKSRLLSDRFSAERPKGSFSTLEIQRTEQGDSAMYLCASSPPGTVDNEKLFFGSGTQLSVL.

This clonotype was observed many times. For the CDR3, the DNA is TGTGCCAGCAGCTTAGGGACTAGCGGGAGGACCGAGCAGTACTTC. It codes for CASSLGTSGRTEQYF. The chain combines TRBV7-3 with TRBJ2-7; 15 bases align to TRBD2. The CDR3 loop spans 15 amino acids. J was trimmed by 6 bases and V by 2 bases; bases with no gene match: 2. In germline, CDR1 is SGHTA, CDR2 FQGTGA.

This clonotype appeared a few times. CDR3 nucleotides: TGTGCCAGCAGCCAAGAGGGACAGCGGGGGGAGACCCAGTACTTC. This encodes CASSQEGQRGETQYF. J is TRBJ2-5 and V is TRBV3-1; weak D call: TRBD2 (8 bases). The V gene's germline CDR1 is LGHDT and CDR2 YNNKEL (reference sequence). There are 15 residues in the CDR3. V was shortened by 0 bases and J by 5 bases, with 13 bases between the two germline ends.

This chain uses TRBV12-3 or TRBV12-4 with TRBJ2-5; the D gene is possibly TRBD1 (5 bases). The CDR3 covers 13 residues. The CDR3 here is CATAEAGQETQYF. In DNA form, the CDR3 reads TGTGCTACCGCAGAGGCAGGGCAAGAGACCCAGTACTTC.

This chain connects TRBV28 to TRBJ2-1, with D perhaps TRBD2 (5 bases). The CDR3 extends over 15 amino acids. Germline-derived CDR1 and CDR2 are MDHEN and SYDVKM. V lost 5 bases, J lost 9 bases, and 20 bases lay in between. CDR3 sequence reads: CASSIQTTWRGEQFF. CDR3 in DNA: TGTGCCAGCAGTATTCAGACTACCTGGAGAGGTGAGCAGTTCTTC.

The chain recombines TRBV7-2 with TRBJ2-2; D is perhaps TRBD1 or TRBD2 (5 bases each). V lost 2 bases to trimming and J lost 7 bases, with 17 bases between them. The germline CDR1 and CDR2 sequences are SGHTA and FQGNSA. The CDR3 loop spans 16 amino acids. The CDR3 DNA is TGTGCCAGCAGCTTATTTTCGGGACGGGGCGACGGGGAGCTGTTTTTT. Its protein product is CASSLFSGRGDGELFF.

At least ten counts were recorded for this clonotype. The chain carries TRBV7-9 and TRBJ2-5; 7 bases align to TRBD1. With V trimmed by 1 base and J by 2 bases, 10 bases remained unmatched. Germline CDR1 and CDR2: SEHNR and FQNEAQ (reference sequence). The CDR3 length is 17 residues. CDR3 nucleotide sequence: TGTGCCAGCAGCTTAGGATTCGAACAGGGGTGGCAAGAGACCCAGTACTTC. Protein sequence: CASSLGFEQGWQETQYF.